This is a list of T cell receptor beta chains from one sample in a study of T cell changes during pregnancy in multiple sclerosis. Here immunoSEQ multiplex PCR was the method, and the copy in TCRdb shows in-frame clones only, minus some. The sample lists over 45,000 clones, 93% occurring once. The material sequenced was CD8+ T cells from peripheral blood mononuclear cells, taken in the third trimester of pregnancy. The receptors stem from a female donor with multiple sclerosis, enrolled in a pregnancy study. Both conserved end residues are part of each CDR3. Fields, in order: CDR3 length, J gene, D gene, V gene, clone size, CDR3 DNA, CDR3 protein. D genes are given only for firm matches. Clone size is not always given. Where it is, it says once, few, many or a class for expanded clones.

CDR3 length: 15
J gene: TRBJ2-1
D gene: -
V gene: TRBV5-5
clone size: -
CDR3 DNA: TGTGCCAGCAGGTGGACTACCGATTCCTACAATGAGCAGTTCTTC
CDR3 protein: CASRWTTDSYNEQFF

CDR3 length: 18
J gene: TRBJ1-3
D gene: TRBD1
V gene: TRBV9
clone size: -
CDR3 DNA: TGTGCCAGCAGAGACGGGACAGGGGGACTGGGTACTGGAAACACCATATATTTT
CDR3 protein: CASRDGTGGLGTGNTIYF

CDR3 length: 15
J gene: TRBJ2-7
D gene: TRBD2
V gene: TRBV7-9
clone size: -
CDR3 DNA: TGTGCCAGCAGCTTAGTCCCTAGCGGCAGCTACGAGCAGTACTTC
CDR3 protein: CASSLVPSGSYEQYF

CDR3 length: 15
J gene: TRBJ2-5
D gene: -
V gene: TRBV7-6
clone size: -
CDR3 DNA: TGTGCCAGCAGCTCCCCCCAGGGCTCGGAAGAGACCCAGTACTTC
CDR3 protein: CASSSPQGSEETQYF

CDR3 length: 12
J gene: TRBJ1-2
D gene: -
V gene: TRBV30
clone size: few
CDR3 DNA: TGTGCCTGGACCTTCGGGGGACATGGCTACACCTTC
CDR3 protein: CAWTFGGHGYTF

CDR3 length: 15
J gene: TRBJ1-5
D gene: TRBD1
V gene: TRBV4-1
clone size: -
CDR3 DNA: TGCGCCAGCAGCCAAGGTACAGGGGGGTATCAGCCCCAGCATTTT
CDR3 protein: CASSQGTGGYQPQHF

CDR3 length: 14
J gene: TRBJ2-7
D gene: TRBD2
V gene: TRBV2
clone size: -
CDR3 DNA: TGTGCCAGCAGTGACCTAGCGGGGGGATACGAGCAGTACTTC
CDR3 protein: CASSDLAGGYEQYF

CDR3 length: 13
J gene: TRBJ2-7
D gene: -
V gene: TRBV11-2
clone size: -
CDR3 DNA: TGTGCCAGCAGCTTCAGTTACTCCTACGAGCAGTACTTC
CDR3 protein: CASSFSYSYEQYF

CDR3 length: 15
J gene: TRBJ1-2
D gene: TRBD1
V gene: TRBV10-1
clone size: -
CDR3 DNA: TGCGCCAGAATGTACGGAGACAGGGGGCTCTCTGGCTACACCTTC
CDR3 protein: CARMYGDRGLSGYTF

CDR3 length: 17
J gene: TRBJ2-7
D gene: TRBD2
V gene: TRBV28
clone size: -
CDR3 DNA: TGTGCCAGCAGAGGACTAGCGGGGCGCTCGGGGGGATCCGAGCAGTACTTC
CDR3 protein: CASRGLAGRSGGSEQYF

CDR3 length: 16
J gene: TRBJ2-7
D gene: TRBD1
V gene: TRBV10-3
clone size: -
CDR3 DNA: TGTGCCATCAGTGACCAAACCCGGGACAGGGGAGGCGAGCAGTACTTC
CDR3 protein: CAISDQTRDRGGEQYF

CDR3 length: 13
J gene: TRBJ1-1
D gene: -
V gene: TRBV7-6
clone size: -
CDR3 DNA: TGTGCCAGCAGCTTGAGCTTAAACACTGAAGCTTTCTTT
CDR3 protein: CASSLSLNTEAFF

CDR3 length: 13
J gene: TRBJ2-7
D gene: -
V gene: TRBV7-9
clone size: -
CDR3 DNA: TGTGCCAGCAGCGCCCCCGCAGCCTACGAGCAGTACTTC
CDR3 protein: CASSAPAAYEQYF

CDR3 length: 17
J gene: TRBJ1-1
D gene: TRBD1
V gene: TRBV5-1
clone size: -
CDR3 DNA: TGCGCCAGCAGCTTGGGCGGGACAGGGAACATGAACACTGAAGCTTTCTTT
CDR3 protein: CASSLGGTGNMNTEAFF

CDR3 length: 15
J gene: TRBJ1-4
D gene: -
V gene: TRBV28
clone size: -
CDR3 DNA: TGTGCCAGCAGTCCCGGACAGAAACTTGATGAAAAACTGTTTTTT
CDR3 protein: CASSPGQKLDEKLFF

CDR3 length: 15
J gene: TRBJ2-7
D gene: -
V gene: TRBV28
clone size: once
CDR3 DNA: TGTGCCAGCAGTACCGAACCGAGCGGTCTGGACGAGCAGTACTTC
CDR3 protein: CASSTEPSGLDEQYF

CDR3 length: 14
J gene: TRBJ2-7
D gene: TRBD2
V gene: TRBV27
clone size: -
CDR3 DNA: TGTGCCAGCGGGATTAGCGGGAGTCCGGCCGAGCAGTACTTC
CDR3 protein: CASGISGSPAEQYF

CDR3 length: 14
J gene: TRBJ2-7
D gene: -
V gene: TRBV15
clone size: -
CDR3 DNA: TGTGCCACCAGCTCCGCAGGGGTATCCTACGAGCAGTACTTC
CDR3 protein: CATSSAGVSYEQYF

CDR3 length: 17
J gene: TRBJ2-1
D gene: TRBD2
V gene: TRBV19
clone size: -
CDR3 DNA: TGTGCCAGTAAGGATAGCGGGAGGGTTTGGTCCTACAATGAGCAGTTCTTC
CDR3 protein: CASKDSGRVWSYNEQFF

CDR3 length: 14
J gene: TRBJ2-5
D gene: -
V gene: TRBV11-2
clone size: -
CDR3 DNA: TGTGCCAGCAGCTTAAGGGGCCTACAAGAGACCCAGTACTTC
CDR3 protein: CASSLRGLQETQYF

CDR3 length: 13
J gene: TRBJ2-7
D gene: -
V gene: TRBV4-3
clone size: -
CDR3 DNA: TGCGCCAGCAGCCAAGAACTCACCTACGAGCAGTACTTC
CDR3 protein: CASSQELTYEQYF

CDR3 length: 12
J gene: TRBJ1-2
D gene: -
V gene: TRBV30
clone size: -
CDR3 DNA: TGTGCCTGGAGAGACCCCTGGACAGGCTACACCTTC
CDR3 protein: CAWRDPWTGYTF

CDR3 length: 14
J gene: TRBJ2-1
D gene: TRBD2
V gene: TRBV6-4
clone size: -
CDR3 DNA: TGTGCCAGCAGTCGGCTAGCGGACTACAATGAGCAGTTCTTC
CDR3 protein: CASSRLADYNEQFF

CDR3 length: 15
J gene: TRBJ1-3
D gene: TRBD1
V gene: TRBV30
clone size: -
CDR3 DNA: TGTGCCTGGAGTACAGGGGCCGTCTCTGGAAACACCATATATTTT
CDR3 protein: CAWSTGAVSGNTIYF

CDR3 length: 15
J gene: TRBJ2-1
D gene: -
V gene: TRBV5-1
clone size: -
CDR3 DNA: TGCGCCAGCAGCCCCCTCCGGGGTATCGACAATGAGCAGTTCTTC
CDR3 protein: CASSPLRGIDNEQFF

CDR3 length: 17
J gene: TRBJ2-2
D gene: TRBD1
V gene: TRBV18
clone size: -
CDR3 DNA: TGTGCCAGCTCACAGGACAGGGGCGCCGCGAACACCGGGGAGCTGTTTTTT
CDR3 protein: CASSQDRGAANTGELFF

CDR3 length: 14
J gene: TRBJ1-5
D gene: -
V gene: TRBV28
clone size: -
CDR3 DNA: TGTGCCAGCAGTTTCCTAGATGATAATCAGCCCCAGCATTTT
CDR3 protein: CASSFLDDNQPQHF

CDR3 length: 11
J gene: TRBJ2-7
D gene: TRBD1
V gene: TRBV2
clone size: -
CDR3 DNA: TGTGCCAGCACCCTAGACAGGGGTTGGTACTTC
CDR3 protein: CASTLDRGWYF

CDR3 length: 15
J gene: TRBJ2-1
D gene: -
V gene: TRBV7-7
clone size: -
CDR3 DNA: TGTGCCAGCAGCGCGGACTGGAGCTCCTACAATGAGCAGTTCTTC
CDR3 protein: CASSADWSSYNEQFF

CDR3 length: 16
J gene: TRBJ1-2
D gene: TRBD1
V gene: TRBV29-1
clone size: -
CDR3 DNA: TGCAGCGTTGAACGGACAGGGGGGCGGGCTAACTATGGCTACACCTTC
CDR3 protein: CSVERTGGRANYGYTF

CDR3 length: 16
J gene: TRBJ2-1
D gene: -
V gene: TRBV6-5
clone size: -
CDR3 DNA: TGTGCCAGCAGTTTGAGTACACAGGGGGGGTACAATGAGCAGTTCTTC
CDR3 protein: CASSLSTQGGYNEQFF

CDR3 length: 14
J gene: TRBJ2-1
D gene: TRBD2
V gene: TRBV27
clone size: once
CDR3 DNA: TGTGCCAGCAGTGTTGGGCTAGCGGGAGATGAGCAGTTCTTC
CDR3 protein: CASSVGLAGDEQFF

CDR3 length: 15
J gene: TRBJ1-3
D gene: -
V gene: TRBV7-7
clone size: -
CDR3 DNA: TGTGCCAGCAGCTTAAGACAGTCCTCTGGAAACACCATATATTTT
CDR3 protein: CASSLRQSSGNTIYF

CDR3 length: 13
J gene: TRBJ2-5
D gene: TRBD1
V gene: TRBV27
clone size: -
CDR3 DNA: TGTGCCAGCAAGGACAGGCTCCAAGAGACCCAGTACTTC
CDR3 protein: CASKDRLQETQYF

CDR3 length: 11
J gene: TRBJ2-7
D gene: -
V gene: TRBV30
clone size: -
CDR3 DNA: TGTGCCTGGAGGGGGGGCTACGAGCAGTACTTC
CDR3 protein: CAWRGGYEQYF

CDR3 length: 15
J gene: TRBJ2-4
D gene: -
V gene: TRBV28
clone size: -
CDR3 DNA: TGTGCCAGCAGTTTCGAGAACAGACCCAAAAACATTCAGTACTTC
CDR3 protein: CASSFENRPKNIQYF

CDR3 length: 17
J gene: TRBJ1-2
D gene: TRBD1
V gene: TRBV2
clone size: -
CDR3 DNA: TGTGCCAGAGGGGGGACGGGACAGGGTAGGGGGAACTATGGCTACACCTTC
CDR3 protein: CARGGTGQGRGNYGYTF

CDR3 length: 14
J gene: TRBJ2-7
D gene: TRBD2
V gene: TRBV9
clone size: -
CDR3 DNA: TGTGCCAGCAGCCCCAGCGGGAGAATATACGAGCAGTACTTC
CDR3 protein: CASSPSGRIYEQYF

CDR3 length: 16
J gene: TRBJ2-5
D gene: -
V gene: TRBV7-2
clone size: -
CDR3 DNA: TGTGCCAGCAGCTTAGATTGGCGGTTGTCTGGGGAGACCCAGTACTTC
CDR3 protein: CASSLDWRLSGETQYF

CDR3 length: 18
J gene: TRBJ1-5
D gene: TRBD1
V gene: TRBV5-6
clone size: -
CDR3 DNA: TGTGCCAGCAGCTCTCGAGGACAGGGGATTTGGGGCAATCAGCCCCAGCATTTT
CDR3 protein: CASSSRGQGIWGNQPQHF

CDR3 length: 15
J gene: TRBJ1-1
D gene: -
V gene: TRBV27
clone size: -
CDR3 DNA: TGTGCCAGCAGTTTACAGGGCAGTCGGGGGACTGAAGCTTTCTTT
CDR3 protein: CASSLQGSRGTEAFF

CDR3 length: 14
J gene: TRBJ2-1
D gene: TRBD2
V gene: TRBV19
clone size: -
CDR3 DNA: TGTGCCAGTAGTTTGGCTAGCGGGAAGGATGAGCAGTTCTTC
CDR3 protein: CASSLASGKDEQFF

CDR3 length: 16
J gene: TRBJ1-1
D gene: TRBD1
V gene: TRBV11-2
clone size: -
CDR3 DNA: TGTGCCAGCAGCTTACGGGGACAGGGTTATCACACTGAAGCTTTCTTT
CDR3 protein: CASSLRGQGYHTEAFF

CDR3 length: 16
J gene: TRBJ1-1
D gene: TRBD1
V gene: TRBV18
clone size: once
CDR3 DNA: TGTGCCAGCTCACCCTACAGGGGGCGCTTGGACACTGAAGCTTTCTTT
CDR3 protein: CASSPYRGRLDTEAFF

CDR3 length: 15
J gene: TRBJ1-3
D gene: -
V gene: TRBV9
clone size: -
CDR3 DNA: TGTGCCAGCAGCGGCAGGGCTAGCTCTGGAAACACCATATATTTT
CDR3 protein: CASSGRASSGNTIYF

CDR3 length: 13
J gene: TRBJ2-2
D gene: TRBD2
V gene: TRBV6-4
clone size: medium-sized
CDR3 DNA: TGTGCCAGCAGTAGCGGGAGCACCGGGGAGCTGTTTTTT
CDR3 protein: CASSSGSTGELFF

CDR3 length: 15
J gene: TRBJ2-5
D gene: -
V gene: TRBV21-1
clone size: -
CDR3 DNA: TGTGCCAGCAGCAAAGTGGGAAATAGGAGGGAGACCCAGTACTTC
CDR3 protein: CASSKVGNRRETQYF

CDR3 length: 12
J gene: TRBJ2-4
D gene: TRBD2
V gene: TRBV5-4
clone size: -
CDR3 DNA: TGTGCCAGCAGCTGGGGGGGGGACATTCAGTACTTC
CDR3 protein: CASSWGGDIQYF

CDR3 length: 17
J gene: TRBJ2-5
D gene: TRBD2
V gene: TRBV10-1
clone size: once
CDR3 DNA: TGCGCCAGCAGTGAAGGACTAGCGGGAGGCGTCCAAGAGACCCAGTACTTC
CDR3 protein: CASSEGLAGGVQETQYF

CDR3 length: 16
J gene: TRBJ1-5
D gene: -
V gene: TRBV28
clone size: -
CDR3 DNA: TGTGCCAGCAGTTGGTCCGAAGACGGCGGATTATCAGCCCAGCATTTT
CDR3 protein: CASSWSEDGGLSAQHF

CDR3 length: 16
J gene: TRBJ2-7
D gene: TRBD2
V gene: TRBV19
clone size: -
CDR3 DNA: TGTGCCAGTAGTATCATAGCGGGAGGGCCAGTAGAAGAGCAGTACTTC
CDR3 protein: CASSIIAGGPVEEQYF

CDR3 length: 15
J gene: TRBJ2-7
D gene: -
V gene: TRBV7-8
clone size: -
CDR3 DNA: TGTGCCAGCAGCCCGGAGGGGAATCCACTCTACGAGCAGTACTTC
CDR3 protein: CASSPEGNPLYEQYF

CDR3 length: 15
J gene: TRBJ2-5
D gene: -
V gene: TRBV5-4
clone size: -
CDR3 DNA: TGTGCCAGCAGCTTGGTTGCCGGGTCGGGAGAGACCCAGTACTTC
CDR3 protein: CASSLVAGSGETQYF

CDR3 length: 17
J gene: TRBJ2-7
D gene: -
V gene: TRBV1
clone size: -
CDR3 DNA: TGCACCAGCAGCCACGCCACTAGCGGGAGCGTAATGTACGAGCAGTACTTC
CDR3 protein: CTSSHATSGSVMYEQYF

CDR3 length: 16
J gene: TRBJ1-2
D gene: TRBD1
V gene: TRBV7-9
clone size: -
CDR3 DNA: TGTGCCAGCAGCCGTCAAGGGGACAGTGCCCTCTATGGCTACACCTTC
CDR3 protein: CASSRQGDSALYGYTF